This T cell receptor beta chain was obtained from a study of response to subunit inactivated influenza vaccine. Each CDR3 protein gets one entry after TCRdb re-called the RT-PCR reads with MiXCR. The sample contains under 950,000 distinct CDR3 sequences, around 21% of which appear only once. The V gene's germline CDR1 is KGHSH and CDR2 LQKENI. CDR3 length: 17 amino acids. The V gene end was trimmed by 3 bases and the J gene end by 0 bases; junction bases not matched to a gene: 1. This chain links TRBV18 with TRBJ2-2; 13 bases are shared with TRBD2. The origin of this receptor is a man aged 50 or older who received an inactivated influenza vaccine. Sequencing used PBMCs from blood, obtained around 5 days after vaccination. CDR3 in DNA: TGTGCCAGCTCACCGGGACTAGCGGGGACGAACACCGGGGAGCTGTTTTTT. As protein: CASSPGLAGTNTGELFF.